The next 14 T cell receptor beta chains were all read from a single sample in a study of CD8+ T cells in alopecia areata. Isolated RNA was reverse transcribed into cDNA used as the sequencing template. Profiling relied on immunoSEQ multiplex PCR, and the TCRdb table lists in-frame clones only, not all of them. The sample shows 150,000 to 200,000 clones, about three fifths of them seen only once. The treatment: oral pan-JAK inhibitor, 5-10 mg twice daily. Specimen: CD4+ T cells sorted from blood, collected around week 50, from a patient treated with tofacitinib. Receptor source: a human donor with alopecia areata.

The gene calls are TRBV7-2 and TRBJ2-5; D is uncertain. The V end lost 5 bases, the J end lost 2 bases, and 9 bases lay between the germline ends. This CDR3 is 13 amino acids long. The germline gives CDR1 SGHTA, CDR2 FQGNSA. CDR3 in amino acids: CASSLGRQETQYF. CDR3 bases: TGTGCCAGCAGCCTAGGACGGCAAGAGACCCAGTACTTC.

This clone was counted a few times. In DNA form, the CDR3 reads TGCAGCGGGATGGGACTAGCGGGGGGGCTTAGCAATGAGCAGTTCTTC. Protein: CSGMGLAGGLSNEQFF. The chain has TRBV29-1 and TRBJ2-1, with 16 bases identical to TRBD2. CDR1 and CDR2 from the germline V gene are SQVTM and ANQGSEA. J lost 6 bases, V lost 7 bases, and 9 bases had no gene match. This CDR3 has 16 residues.

DNA of the CDR3: TGTGCCAGCCAGGGGAGGTCGCAAGACCAGCCCCAGCATTTT. Protein product: CASQGRSQDQPQHF. The chain is built from TRBV6-6 and TRBJ1-5, with D perhaps matching TRBD1 (6 bases). CDR3 size: 14 residues. The germline CDR1 and CDR2 sequences are MNHNY and SVGAGI (reference sequence). V shed 8 bases and J shed 7 bases, with 18 bases lying between them.

This chain links TRBV18 with TRBJ2-1; 9 bases fit TRBD2. The germline V gene has CDR1 KGHSH and CDR2 LQKENI. Trimming removed 1 base from V and 2 bases from J; junction bases left unmatched: 3. The CDR3 spans 16 residues. CDR3: CASSPLAGGPYNEQFF. The CDR3 DNA reads as TGTGCCAGCTCACCACTGGCGGGGGGGCCCTACAATGAGCAGTTCTTC.

The chain carries TRBV9 and TRBJ1-5, with a possible D match to TRBD1 (5 bases). Germline V gives CDR1 SGDLS, CDR2 YYNGEE. Trimming stripped 6 bases from V and 3 bases from J, with 16 bases between. The CDR3 runs 15 residues. The CDR3 DNA reads TGTGCCAGCACGAAACCGAGACAGAACAATCAGCCCCAGCATTTT. Its protein is CASTKPRQNNQPQHF.

This clone was seen only a few times. The chain recombines TRBV30 with TRBJ1-2, with 7 bases lining up with TRBD1. Trimming cost V 4 bases and J 4 bases; bases outside gene matches: 3. The CDR3 has 12 amino acids. Germline V CDR1 and CDR2: GTSNPN, SVGIG (reference sequence). The DNA for the CDR3 is TGTGCCTGGACCGGGACAGCCTATGGCTACACCTTC. As protein: CAWTGTAYGYTF.

V and J are TRBV7-9 and TRBJ1-2, with 8 bases lining up with TRBD1. CDR3 length equals 15 residues. Germline values: CDR1 SEHNR, CDR2 FQNEAQ (reference sequence). After removal of 5 bases from V and 8 bases from J, the junction contained 13 bases not matched to a gene. CDR3 nucleotide sequence: TGTGCCAGCAGCCCAACTGGACAGGGAGGGTACGGCTACACCTTC. Protein sequence: CASSPTGQGGYGYTF.

The chain uses TRBV2 and TRBJ1-1; 8 positions match TRBD1. J lost 5 bases, V lost 10 bases, and 18 bases had no gene match. The CDR3 is 16 residues long. Germline assignment: CDR1 SNHLY and CDR2 FYNNEI. The CDR3 DNA reads as TGTGCCACCACCCCCTTACCACAGGGGGTGGGTACTGAAGCTTTCTTT. Translation gives CATTPLPQGVGTEAFF. Variable domain in full (rest from reference TRBV2 and TRBJ1-1): EPEVTQTPSHQVTQMGQEVILRCVPISNHLYFYWYRQILGQKVEFLVSFYNNEISEKSEIFDDQFSVERPDGSNFTLKIRSTKLEDSAMYFCATTPLPQGVGTEAFFGQGTRLTVV.

This chain connects TRBV7-2 to TRBJ1-6, with 10 positions matching TRBD1. This CDR3 is 18 amino acids long. Germline V lookup: CDR1 SGHTA, CDR2 FQGNSA. V lost 1 base to trimming and J lost 7 bases; unmatched junction nucleotides: 10. The CDR3 DNA reads as TGTGCCAGCAGCTTAGTCCCACCGGGACAGGGGTCAAATTCACCCCTCCACTTT. It specifies CASSLVPPGQGSNSPLHF.

The gene calls are TRBV2 and TRBJ1-1, with D possibly TRBD1 on 5 matching bases. The CDR3 is 14 amino acids. Trimming left V 5 bases short and J 0 bases short, with 10 bases between. Looked up from germline, CDR1 is SNHLY and CDR2 is FYNNEI. The CDR3 nucleotides read TGTGCCAGCAGTTCACGGGGCTTGAACACTGAAGCTTTCTTT. Encoded protein: CASSSRGLNTEAFF.

Only a few counts were recorded for this clone. The chain joins TRBV18 to TRBJ2-6; possible D gene TRBD1, 5 bases. The CDR3 covers 16 residues. Germline V lookup: CDR1 KGHSH, CDR2 LQKENI. The V end was cut by 4 bases, the J end by 3 bases, with 13 bases between. The CDR3 sequence: CASSHGRGIGANVLTF. The DNA of the CDR3 is TGTGCCAGCTCACACGGAAGGGGCATTGGGGCCAACGTCCTGACTTTC.

This clone has just a few counts. This chain links TRBV18 with TRBJ2-3; 9 bases map to TRBD1. J gave up 4 bases and V 0 bases, and 5 bases lay outside the gene matches. The germline V gene has CDR1 KGHSH and CDR2 LQKENI. This CDR3 is built from 16 residues. CDR3 region: CASSPPLGQGADTQYF. CDR3 nucleotides: TGTGCCAGCTCACCACCTCTGGGACAGGGAGCAGATACGCAGTATTTT.

This clone was observed a handful of times. The chain has TRBV27 and TRBJ2-5, with D perhaps being TRBD1 or TRBD2 (6 bases each). The CDR3 has 18 amino acids. Germline values: CDR1 MNHEY, CDR2 SMNVEV (reference sequence). The V end was cut by 3 bases, the J end by 4 bases, with 24 bases between. This chain's CDR3 is CASSFRGNWGARGETQYF. The CDR3 DNA reads as TGTGCCAGCAGTTTTCGCGGGAATTGGGGGGCGCGAGGAGAGACCCAGTACTTC.

This clone was detected ten times or more. Different DNA sequences within this sample yield the same CDR3. The rearrangement joins TRBV7-3 to TRBJ2-5; maybe TRBD1 (5 bases). The CDR3 loop spans 13 amino acids. The germline CDR1 and CDR2 sequences are SGHTA and FQGTGA. Trimming shortened V by 2 bases and J by 5 bases, and 9 bases separated the two germline ends. CDR3 loop: CASSLRRGETQYF. The CDR3 DNA is TGTGCCAGCAGCTTACGAAGGGGCGAGACCCAGTACTTC. Filled out from reference TRBV7-3 and TRBJ2-5, the complete variable domain reads GAGVSQTPSNKVTEKGKYVELRCDPISGHTALYWYRQSLGQGPEFLIYFQGTGAADDSGLPNDRFFAVRPEGSVSTLKIQRTERGDSAVYLCASSLRRGETQYFGPGTRLLVL.